This TCR beta chain was obtained from a study of T cells after yellow fever vaccination (dated by TCRdb to the late 2010s). Notes on the research overall: The SMART-Seq v4 Ultra Low Input RNA kit was used to prepare libraries from fractions with low cell numbers. Blood samples were taken at several timepoints before and after primary and secondary immunization, and bulk PBMC replicates and cell subsets were isolated. Bulk TCR alpha and beta repertoires were sequenced longitudinally to track T-cell clones before and after primary and booster YFV17D yellow fever vaccination. Two healthy male donors, one aged 18 to 30 and one aged 30 to 40 years, made up the cohort. Points the paper makes about the study in general: The secondary T-cell response was found to be weaker but faster than the primary response, with a peak reached on day 5 rather than on day 15. Most clones expanded after primary vaccination (almost 97% of CD4 and approximately 90% of CD8) were re-detected after the booster, suggesting that broad memory maintenance occurred. A small fraction of clonotypes appeared in both the CD4 and CD8 compartments, likely as a result of convergent recombination. Because abundant contaminating clonotypes from the bulk population could be contained in FACS-sorted repertoires, computational filtering was required. Only a couple of donors were included in the study, so the extent to which the findings can be generalized is limited.

The treatment or condition label for this specimen denotes: live attenuated yellow fever vaccine strain. At each blood-draw timepoint, two biological replicates of bulk PBMCs were collected. PBMCs were isolated from peripheral blood using a standard Ficoll-Paque protocol. TriZol was used to extract RNA from bulk PBMCs, from CD4 and CD8 fractions, and from dextramer-positive and dextramer-negative fractions. Trimming removed 1 base from V and 1 base from J, leaving 8 bases between the germline ends. CDR1 and CDR2 are read off the germline V gene as SGHRS and YFSETQ. The CDR3 measures 14 amino acids from cysteine to phenylalanine. Only CDR3 DNA is held: 42 bases, read in frame from base 1. As for this clonotype: The target of this receptor is not known. Base quality data are lacking; no much larger clone is found one base away.

TCR cDNA was made using 5'RACE template switching, a step that added a universal primer site and unique molecular identifiers. Priming for cDNA synthesis came from both the TCR alpha and TCR beta constant segments. Libraries were amplified in two PCR steps, with sample barcodes and sequencing adapters added in the second step. Libraries were sequenced on Illumina HiSeq 2500 (2x100 bp) or NovaSeq (2x150 bp). The original pipeline was this. Demultiplexing of reads and collapsing into UMI consensus sequences were performed with MIGEC, and V(D)J alignment was carried out with MiXCR. Clonotypes responding to the vaccine were identified with edgeR on replicate PBMC samples, with the criteria of FDR below 0.01 and a log2 fold change above 5 up to day 15. Bulk clonotypes were assigned CD4 or CD8 identity according to which sequenced CD4 or CD8 repertoire held them at higher abundance. TCRdb took the public reads, trimmed them with fastp at Q25, ran MiXCR for clone calling and kept in-frame beta chains. Each entry merges the rows of one CDR3 protein and shows their most common DNA and genes. The V and J calls shown here were made by TCRdb, not taken from the authors' results. The sample has more than 300,000 distinct CDR3 sequences on record, 6.5% to 8.5% of them singletons. 15% to 20% of the sample comes from the top ten.

The chain links TRBV5-1 with TRBJ2-5; the D segment could be TRBD2, given 6 matching bases. Specimen: PBMCs, collected roughly 46 days after the first yellow fever vaccination. The TCR was taken from a man aged 18-30 years who received the YFV17D yellow fever vaccine. The CDR3 loop reads CASSLISGQETQYF. The DNA is as follows: TGCGCCAGCAGCTTGATTAGCGGCCAAGAGACCCAGTACTTC.